This paragraph reports one T cell receptor (beta chain). The antigen remains undetermined. This entry is derived from a study of T-cell memory formation after mild COVID-19. MiXCR, applied by TCRdb to the 5' RACE reads, yields one record per CDR3 protein. Altogether around 470,000 distinct CDR3 sequences are present, around 18% being singletons, with the ten largest covering 7.5% to 10%. General study findings and limits: Mainly CM and EM harbored the contracting CD4+ clones; mainly EMRA harbored the CD8+ ones. Clones from the second wave (peaking day 37) had unconfirmed SARS-CoV-2 specificity. In pre-infection memory, a portion of responding clones appeared, which suggested that cross-reactive memory joined.

This CDR3 comprises 15 residues. Looked up from germline, CDR1 is SGHDT and CDR2 is YYEEEE. V lost 3 bases to trimming and J lost 8 bases; unmatched junction nucleotides: 14. This chain joins TRBV5-6 and TRBJ2-7, with 7 bases aligning to TRBD1. The source material was PBMCs or a T cell subset sorted from them (not recorded which). The TCR sequence derives from an adult woman who had mild COVID-19 (a few samples of this study predate the infection). Cell type and time point are not known. CDR3 coding DNA: TGTGCCAGCAGCTATATTTCGGCCAAGGGGGCGAAGCAGTACTTC. It encodes CASSYISAKGAKQYF. Full variable domain (outside the CDR3, taken from reference TRBV5-6 and TRBJ2-7): DAGVTQSPTHLIKTRGQQVTLRCSPKSGHDTVSWYQQALGQGPQFIFQYYEEEERQRGNFPDRFSGHQFPNYSSELNVNALLLGDSALYLCASSYISAKGAKQYFGPGTRLTVT.